Below, 26 T cell receptor beta chains from the same sample are listed, as sequenced in a study of blood T cell repertoires in COVID-19. Profiled with immunoSEQ multiplex PCR; TCRdb holds only in-frame clones, not every one. Of about 120,000 clones in the sample, roughly 89% were seen once. Input material: peripheral blood. Receptor source: a woman aged 45-59 years with acute or convalescent COVID-19.

The V and J genes are TRBV30 and TRBJ2-3; no reliable D call. The CDR3 length is 11 residues. Trimming removed 5 bases from V and 5 bases from J, with 8 bases in between. The germline V gene has CDR1 GTSNPN and CDR2 SVGIG (reference sequence). The CDR3, as DNA: TGTGCCTGGGCCACTGGAGATACGCAGTATTTT. Its protein is CAWATGDTQYF.

The CDR3: CASSEGGPWNTEAFF. CDR3 coding DNA: TGTGCCAGCAGTGAAGGGGGCCCTTGGAACACTGAAGCTTTCTTT. The gene calls are TRBV6-1 and TRBJ1-1; tentatively, D is TRBD1 (5 bases). The germline V gene has CDR1 MNHNS and CDR2 SASEGT. Trimming cost V 1 base and J 1 base, with 10 bases left between them. The CDR3 has 15 amino acids.

The rearrangement links TRBV24-1 to TRBJ1-3; maybe TRBD1 (5 bases). The V gene's germline CDR1 is KGHDR and CDR2 SFDVKD. The CDR3 consists of 13 residues. V dropped 4 bases and J dropped 2 bases, with 5 bases sitting between them. The CDR3 region is CATSDRAGNTIYF. As DNA, the CDR3 is TGTGCCACCAGTGACAGGGCTGGAAACACCATATATTTT.

The V call is TRBV9, the J call TRBJ2-3; D possibly corresponds to TRBD1 (5 bases). Trimming took 0 bases from V and 7 from J, leaving 18 bases between them. The CDR3 length is 16 residues. In germline, CDR1 is SGDLS, CDR2 YYNGEE. This CDR3 reads CASSVGGDPSLYTQYF. CDR3 nucleotide sequence: TGTGCCAGCAGCGTAGGGGGCGACCCAAGTTTATATACGCAGTATTTT.

This chain links TRBV30 with TRBJ1-5, with D maybe TRBD1 (6 bases). This CDR3 comprises 13 residues. Trimming stripped 3 bases from V and 5 bases from J, with 11 bases between. The V gene's germline CDR1 is GTSNPN and CDR2 SVGIG (reference sequence). The CDR3 coding sequence is TGTGCCTGGAGGGGGGCCCCCCATCAGCCCCAGCATTTT. Its protein is CAWRGAPHQPQHF.

The gene calls are TRBV11-3 and TRBJ2-1; D is uncertain. Deletions cut 1 base from V and 6 bases from J, with 13 bases between. The CDR3 is 15 residues long. Looked up from germline, CDR1 is SGHNT and CDR2 is YENEEA. The CDR3 is CASSLAARPVNEQFF. The CDR3 DNA follows: TGTGCCAGCAGCTTAGCGGCTAGACCGGTCAATGAGCAGTTCTTC.

V gene TRBV4-2 combines with J gene TRBJ2-7; tentative D call: TRBD1 (5 bases). The V gene's germline CDR1 is LGHNA and CDR2 YNFKEQ. Trimming removed 1 base from V and 4 bases from J, with 11 bases in between. The CDR3 contains 14 residues. The CDR3 region has the DNA TGTGCCAGCAGCCAAGGGGCAGGGCCTTACGAGCAGTACTTC. It encodes CASSQGAGPYEQYF.

The chain joins TRBV27 to TRBJ1-4, with D possibly being TRBD1 (5 bases). The CDR3 is 16 residues long. Germline values: CDR1 MNHEY, CDR2 SMNVEV (reference sequence). V lost 4 bases, J lost 6 bases, and 18 bases lay in between. This CDR3 is CASSSYAGTRDEKLFF. CDR3 in DNA: TGTGCCAGCAGTTCCTACGCCGGGACTAGGGATGAAAAACTGTTTTTT.

The chain couples TRBV18 to TRBJ1-2; no clear D. The CDR3 is 15 residues long. The germline V gene has CDR1 KGHSH and CDR2 LQKENI. V was cut by 3 bases and J by 4 bases, with 15 bases left in between. Written as DNA, the CDR3 is TGTGCCAGCTCACCGGAGGGAAATAATGGCTATGGCTACACCTTC. Translating it yields CASSPEGNNGYGYTF.

This clone was observed a single time. The chain recombines TRBV28 with TRBJ1-4; weak D call: TRBD1 (5 bases). The CDR3 has 14 amino acids. The germline V gene has CDR1 MDHEN and CDR2 SYDVKM. V shed 5 bases and J shed 7 bases, with 14 bases lying between them. For the CDR3, the DNA is TGTGCCAGCAGTGGGGGGAGGGAAGGTGAAAAACTGTTTTTT. It translates to CASSGGREGEKLFF.

The chain combines TRBV18 with TRBJ2-4, with D possibly being TRBD1 (6 bases). Between the trimmed V and J ends, which lost 3 bases and 2 bases, there was a span of 14 bases. CDR1 and CDR2 (germline): KGHSH, LQKENI. CDR3 length equals 16 residues. The chain's CDR3 is CASSPLPTGSKNIQYF. The CDR3 DNA reads TGTGCCAGCTCACCCCTACCCACAGGGTCCAAAAACATTCAGTACTTC. The full variable domain, its missing parts supplied by reference TRBV18 and TRBJ2-4, is NAGVMQNPRHLVRRRGQEARLRCSPMKGHSHVYWYRQLPEEGLKFMVYLQKENIIDESGMPKERFSAEFPKEGPSILRIQQVVRGDSAAYFCASSPLPTGSKNIQYFGAGTRLSVL.

The genes are TRBV30 and TRBJ1-2; D not certain. The V end lost 0 bases, the J end lost 3 bases, and 8 bases lay between the germline ends. The germline V gene encodes CDR1 GTSNPN and CDR2 SVGIG (reference sequence). CDR3 length equals 13 residues. In DNA form, the CDR3 reads TGTGCCTGGAGTGTTAATCAGGACTATGGCTACACCTTC. This translates into CAWSVNQDYGYTF.

This clone was seen a handful of times. The chain is built from TRBV30 and TRBJ1-2; TRBD1 matches 8 bases. V gave up 0 bases and J gave up 2 bases; unmatched junction bases: 8. The CDR3 is 16 amino acids. In germline, CDR1 is GTSNPN, CDR2 SVGIG (reference sequence). The CDR3 DNA follows: TGTGCCTGGAGTGTACTCGACAGGGGATGGAACTATGGCTACACCTTC. Protein: CAWSVLDRGWNYGYTF.

The chain carries TRBV27 and TRBJ2-7; 8 positions match TRBD2. This CDR3 spans 14 amino acids. The germline V gene has CDR1 MNHEY and CDR2 SMNVEV (reference sequence). J was trimmed by 6 bases and V by 5 bases; bases with no gene match: 9. Here the CDR3 DNA reads TGTGCCAGCAGTGTGAGCGGGAGAAGTAGCGAGCAGTACTTC. Protein product: CASSVSGRSSEQYF.

The chain uses TRBV18 and TRBJ2-2; maybe TRBD2 (6 bases). The germline V and J ends were trimmed by 6 bases and 0 bases, with 11 bases remaining between them. The CDR3 consists of 15 residues. CDR1 is KGHSH, CDR2 LQKENI, per germline. The CDR3 region is CASSREPANTGELFF. Written as DNA, the CDR3 is TGTGCCAGCTCTCGGGAGCCCGCGAACACCGGGGAGCTGTTTTTT.

DNA of the CDR3: TGTGCCAGCAGCTCGGGACAGAAGAATGAAAAACTGTTTTTT. Its translation is CASSSGQKNEKLFF. The chain has TRBV7-9 and TRBJ1-4, with 7 bases lining up with TRBD1. In germline, CDR1 is SEHNR, CDR2 FQNEAQ (reference sequence). Trimming removed 4 bases from V and 5 bases from J; junction bases left unmatched: 4. The length of the CDR3 is 14 residues.

The rearrangement uses TRBV29-1 and TRBJ2-7; 8 positions match TRBD1. J lost 3 bases, V lost 7 bases, and 5 bases had no gene match. The CDR3 totals 12 residues. The V gene's germline CDR1 is SQVTM and CDR2 ANQGSEA. CDR3 DNA sequence: TGCAGCGCGACAGGGGAAAACTACGAGCAGTACTTC. This translates into CSATGENYEQYF.

The gene calls are TRBV27 and TRBJ2-3; D is ambiguous. In germline, CDR1 is MNHEY, CDR2 SMNVEV (reference sequence). The CDR3 is made up of 14 amino acids. Trimming took off 6 bases at V and 2 bases at J, with 12 bases between the two ends. For the CDR3, the DNA is TGTGCCAGCAGCCCCGGTCGTCCCACAGATACGCAGTATTTT. It codes for CASSPGRPTDTQYF.

This clone was seen only a few times. The chain is built from TRBV14 and TRBJ1-2, with a possible D match to TRBD1 (6 bases). V was shortened by 5 bases and J by 3 bases, with 10 bases between the two germline ends. The CDR3 covers 13 residues. CDR1 and CDR2 from the germline V gene are SGHDN and FVKESK. The CDR3 protein is CASSFGQHYGYTF. The CDR3 DNA follows: TGTGCCAGCAGCTTCGGACAGCACTATGGCTACACCTTC.

This CDR3 reads CASSLEWRQGYEKLFF. In nucleotides, the CDR3 is TGTGCCAGCAGCTTAGAATGGCGACAGGGGTATGAAAAACTGTTTTTT. V and J are TRBV7-2 and TRBJ1-4, with 8 nucleotides matching TRBD1. The CDR3 has 16 amino acids. Per germline, CDR1 SGHTA and CDR2 FQGNSA. Trimming at V came to 1 base and at J to 6 bases, leaving 7 bases not matched to a gene.

This chain joins TRBV10-3 and TRBJ2-1; TRBD2 is a possible D gene (6 bases). The CDR3 runs 13 residues. V was clipped by 2 bases and J by 7 bases, with 9 bases between them. The germline V gene encodes CDR1 ENHRY and CDR2 SYGVKD. The CDR3: CAISESRENEQFF. DNA of the CDR3: TGTGCCATCAGTGAGAGTCGGGAGAATGAGCAGTTCTTC.

As DNA, the CDR3 is TGTGCCAGCAGCATAGATGGGAGAGGCTACACCTTC. This translates into CASSIDGRGYTF. The V and J genes are TRBV5-4 and TRBJ1-2, with D uncertain. V was clipped by 4 bases and J by 8 bases, with 12 bases between them. The CDR3 runs to 12 residues. Looked up from germline, CDR1 is SGHNT and CDR2 is YYREEE (reference sequence).

The chain couples TRBV6-5 to TRBJ1-4, with 12 bases matching TRBD1. Germline V CDR1 and CDR2: MNHEY, SVGAGI. There are 16 residues in the CDR3. With V trimmed by 0 bases and J by 10 bases, 6 bases remained unmatched. The CDR3 DNA follows: TGTGCCAGCAGTTACTCGGGGGACAGGGGGCGGCTAAAACTGTTTTTT. Residues: CASSYSGDRGRLKLFF.

The V and J genes are TRBV19 and TRBJ2-1; 10 bases line up with TRBD2. J lost 9 bases, V lost 3 bases, and 8 bases had no gene match. Per germline, CDR1 LNHDA and CDR2 SQIVND (reference sequence). The CDR3 runs 15 residues. CDR3 sequence reads: CASSMSGRAAAEQFF. CDR3 coding DNA: TGTGCCAGTAGTATGAGCGGGAGGGCCGCTGCTGAGCAGTTCTTC.

The chain combines TRBV19 with TRBJ2-7; D possibly corresponds to TRBD2 (5 bases). In germline, CDR1 is LNHDA, CDR2 SQIVND (reference sequence). The V end was cut by 3 bases, the J end by 5 bases, with 14 bases between. The CDR3 runs to 14 residues. The DNA for the CDR3 is TGTGCCAGTAGTATCTGGGCGGGTCTCGACGAGCAGTACTTC. It translates to CASSIWAGLDEQYF.

The rearrangement links TRBV5-1 to TRBJ1-2; 7 bases map to TRBD1. CDR3 length: 15 residues. Looked up from germline, CDR1 is SGHRS and CDR2 is YFSETQ. V was pared by 1 base and J by 5 bases, with 8 bases of the junction left unmatched. This chain's CDR3 is CASSLLAAGGYGYTF. Here the CDR3 DNA reads TGCGCCAGCAGCTTGTTGGCGGCAGGGGGGTATGGCTACACCTTC.